These T cell receptor beta chains were read from a single sample in a study of the immune and genomic landscape of osteosarcoma. Sequencing was performed with immunoSEQ multiplex PCR; in TCRdb, only in-frame clones are kept and a portion is missing. The table records more than 4,000 clones, 77% of them present only once. Material: osteosarcoma tumor tissue from the lung. These receptors all come from a human donor with osteosarcoma. CDR3s include the opening cysteine and the closing phenylalanine or tryptophan. Fields, in order: D gene, J gene, clone size, V gene, CDR3 protein, CDR3 DNA. D genes are given only for firm matches. Part of the rows lack a size; the others show once, few, many or a class for expanded clones.

>TRBD1|TRBJ1-4|NA|TRBV11-2
CASSLDLVTGGLPNEKLFF
TGTGCCAGCAGCTTAGATCTGGTCACAGGGGGCTTGCCTAATGAAAAACTGTTTTTT
>NA|TRBJ2-3|NA|TRBV7-2
CASSRPAGNTDTQYF
TGTGCCAGCAGCCGTCCTGCCGGGAACACAGATACGCAGTATTTT
>NA|TRBJ1-3|NA|TRBV7-9
CASSHGDSRNTIYF
TGTGCCAGCAGCCACGGTGACAGTCGAAACACCATATATTTT
>TRBD1|TRBJ2-7|once|TRBV7-9
CASSLVSRGPYEQYF
TGTGCCAGCAGCTTAGTTTCAAGGGGGCCCTACGAGCAGTACTTC
>TRBD1|TRBJ1-2|NA|TRBV5-5
CASSRQGLDNYGYTF
TGTGCCAGCAGCCGACAGGGCCTCGATAACTATGGCTACACCTTC
>NA|TRBJ1-4|NA|TRBV7-9
CASSRGAATIGELFF
TGTGCCAGCAGCCGGGGGGCGGCAACCATAGGGGAACTGTTTTTT
>TRBD1|TRBJ1-5|NA|TRBV19
CASSPRGQSTDSNQPQHF
TGTGCCAGTAGCCCTCGGGGACAGAGTACCGATAGCAATCAGCCCCAGCATTTT
>NA|TRBJ2-7|NA|TRBV5-1
CASSLAWSLNEQYF
TGCGCCAGCAGCTTGGCTTGGAGTTTGAACGAGCAGTACTTC
>TRBD1|TRBJ1-2|NA|TRBV18
CASSPDTFGQANYGYTF
TGTGCCAGCTCACCAGATACCTTCGGACAGGCGAACTATGGCTACACCTTC
>TRBD1|TRBJ1-5|NA|TRBV30
CAWSQQGDQPQHF
TGTGCCTGGAGTCAACAGGGGGATCAGCCCCAGCATTTT
>NA|TRBJ2-1|NA|TRBV5-1
CASSFPRGDEQFF
TGCGCCAGCAGCTTCCCCCGAGGGGATGAGCAGTTCTTC
>NA|TRBJ1-1|NA|TRBV13
CASSLRTLNTEAFF
TGTGCCAGCAGCTTAAGGACCTTGAACACTGAAGCTTTCTTT
>NA|TRBJ1-3|few|TRBV6-6
CASSFSADSSGNTIYF
TGTGCCAGCAGTTTTTCGGCGGATAGCTCTGGAAACACCATATATTTT
>NA|TRBJ2-7|NA|TRBV6-5
CASSYDPGPYEQYF
TGTGCCAGCAGTTACGATCCAGGCCCTTACGAGCAGTACTTC
>NA|TRBJ2-1|NA|TRBV6-5
CASSYSYDPNEQFF
TGTGCCAGCAGTTACTCGTATGACCCCAATGAGCAGTTCTTC